This T cell receptor (beta chain) originates from a study of T cell responses to AZD1222 COVID-19 vaccine. Study summary: Second doses were pooled across both intervals (about 4 or about 12 weeks).

In the case of this clone: The target antigen is unknown.

This CDR3 is built from 13 residues. CDR1 is LNHDA and CDR2 is SQIVND in the germline V gene (reference sequence). V was pared by 2 bases and J by 3 bases, with 8 bases between. TCRdb's copy holds only in-frame clones and misses some; the assay was immunoSEQ multiplex PCR. Of 100,000 to 150,000 clones listed, approximately 87% are singletons. General study results and limits: Spike-specific TCR breadth rose after two AZD1222 doses, and depth rose as well. Baseline seropositivity occurred in only a handful of AZD1222 recipients.

This rearrangement joins TRBV19 to TRBJ2-7; D call uncertain. Source: peripheral blood, taken on day 0 of AZD1222 vaccination. This TCR was recovered from an adult in good health. The CDR3 is CASSISRNYEQYF. The CDR3 nucleotides are TGTGCCAGTAGTATAAGCAGAAACTACGAGCAGTACTTC.